This T cell receptor (beta chain) was retrieved from a study of blood T cell repertoires in COVID-19. The overall study: Whether acute or convalescent, the COVID-19 samples came from the United States, Italy and Spain. Sample material is recorded as cDNA or gDNA derived from T cells, B-cell-depleted T cells, or PBMCs.

Germline V gene lookup returns CDR1 SNHLY and CDR2 FYNNEI. This CDR3 has 13 residues. V gave up 7 bases and J gave up 7 bases; unmatched junction bases: 8. In the original processing: Amplification of reference gene primers provided the estimated nucleated cell counts. Profiled with immunoSEQ multiplex PCR; TCRdb holds only in-frame clones, not every one. Clonal size and the V and J genes are those of that table, whereas D and trimming came from the DNA. This table holds approximately 390,000 clones, 90% found once. This clone came up once. The chain employs TRBV2 and TRBJ2-7; the match to TRBD2 covers 9 bases. Sequencing was carried out using peripheral blood. The receptor was derived from a man younger than 35 with active or convalescent COVID-19. Here the CDR3 DNA reads TGTGCCAGCAATAGGCGGGAGGGCCGTGAGCAGTACTTC. Translation: CASNRREGREQYF.